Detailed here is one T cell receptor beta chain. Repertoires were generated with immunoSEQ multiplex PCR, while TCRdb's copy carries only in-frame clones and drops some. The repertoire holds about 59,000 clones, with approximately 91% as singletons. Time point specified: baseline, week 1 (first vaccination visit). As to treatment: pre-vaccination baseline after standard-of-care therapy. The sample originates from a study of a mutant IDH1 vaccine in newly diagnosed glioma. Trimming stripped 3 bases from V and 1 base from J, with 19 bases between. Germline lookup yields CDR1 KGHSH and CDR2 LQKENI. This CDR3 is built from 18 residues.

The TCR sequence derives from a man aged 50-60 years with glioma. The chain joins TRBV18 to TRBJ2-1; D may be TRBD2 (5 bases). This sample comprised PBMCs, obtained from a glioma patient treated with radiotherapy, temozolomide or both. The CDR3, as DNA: TGTGCCAGCTCACCTGCTTCTCTAGCCCTAAGTTCCTACAATGAGCAGTTCTTC. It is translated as CASSPASLALSSYNEQFF.